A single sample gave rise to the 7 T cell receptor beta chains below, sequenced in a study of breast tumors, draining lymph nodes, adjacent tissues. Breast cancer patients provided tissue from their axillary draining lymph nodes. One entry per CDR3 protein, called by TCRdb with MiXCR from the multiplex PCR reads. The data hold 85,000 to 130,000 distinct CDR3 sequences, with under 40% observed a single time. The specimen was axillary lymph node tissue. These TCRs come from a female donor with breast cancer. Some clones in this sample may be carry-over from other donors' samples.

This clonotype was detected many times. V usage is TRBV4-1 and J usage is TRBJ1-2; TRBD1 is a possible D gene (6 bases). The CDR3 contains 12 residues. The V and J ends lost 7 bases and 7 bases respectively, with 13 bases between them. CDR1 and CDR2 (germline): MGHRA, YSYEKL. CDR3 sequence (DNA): TGCGCCAGCAAAGGGGGGGGGTTTGGCTACACCTTC. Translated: CASKGGGFGYTF.

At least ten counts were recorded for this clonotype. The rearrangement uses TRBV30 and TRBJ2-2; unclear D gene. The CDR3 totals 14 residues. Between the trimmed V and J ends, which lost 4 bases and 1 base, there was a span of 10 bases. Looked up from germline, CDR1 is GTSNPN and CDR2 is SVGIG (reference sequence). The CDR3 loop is CAWKEWVNTGELFF. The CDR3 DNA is TGTGCCTGGAAGGAGTGGGTGAACACCGGGGAGCTGTTTTTT. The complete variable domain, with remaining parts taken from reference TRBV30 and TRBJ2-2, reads SQTIHQWPATLVQPVGSPLSLECTVEGTSNPNLYWYRQAAGRGLQLLFYSVGIGQISSEVPQNLSASRPQDRQFILSSKKLLLSDSGFYLCAWKEWVNTGELFFGEGSRLTVL.

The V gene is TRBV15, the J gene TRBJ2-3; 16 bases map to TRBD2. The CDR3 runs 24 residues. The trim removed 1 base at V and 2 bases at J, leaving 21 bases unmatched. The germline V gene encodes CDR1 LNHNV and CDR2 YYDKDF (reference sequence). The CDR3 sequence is CATSRAPDGTPGLAGGPFTDTQYF. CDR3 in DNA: TGTGCCACCAGCAGAGCACCCGACGGTACCCCGGGACTAGCGGGAGGGCCCTTCACAGATACGCAGTATTTT.

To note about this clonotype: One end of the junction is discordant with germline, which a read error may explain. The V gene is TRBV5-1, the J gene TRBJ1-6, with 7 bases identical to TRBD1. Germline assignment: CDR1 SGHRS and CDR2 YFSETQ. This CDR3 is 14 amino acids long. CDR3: CASSPGQYSSPLHF. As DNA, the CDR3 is TGTGCCAGCAGCCCGGGACAGTACAGTTCCCCCCTCCACTTT.

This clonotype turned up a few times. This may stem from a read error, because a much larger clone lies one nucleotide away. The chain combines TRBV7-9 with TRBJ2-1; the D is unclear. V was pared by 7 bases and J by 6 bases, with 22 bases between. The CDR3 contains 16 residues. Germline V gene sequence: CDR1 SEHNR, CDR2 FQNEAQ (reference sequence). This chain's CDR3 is CASTLCLELVGNEQFF. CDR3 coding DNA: TGTGCCAGCACCTTGTGCCTCGAGCTCGTGGGCAATGAGCAGTTCTTC.

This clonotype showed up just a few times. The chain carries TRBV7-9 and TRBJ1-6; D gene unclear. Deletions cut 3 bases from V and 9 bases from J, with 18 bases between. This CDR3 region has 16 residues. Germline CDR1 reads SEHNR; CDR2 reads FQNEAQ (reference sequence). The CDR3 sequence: CASSFGPDTRISPLHF. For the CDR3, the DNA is TGTGCCAGCAGCTTTGGTCCAGACACCCGAATTTCACCCCTCCACTTT.

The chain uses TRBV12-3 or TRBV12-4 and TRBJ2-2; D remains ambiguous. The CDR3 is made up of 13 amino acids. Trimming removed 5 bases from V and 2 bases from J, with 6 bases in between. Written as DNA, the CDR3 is TGTGCCAGCAGTAGCCTTAACACCGGGGAGCTGTTTTTT. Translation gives CASSSLNTGELFF.